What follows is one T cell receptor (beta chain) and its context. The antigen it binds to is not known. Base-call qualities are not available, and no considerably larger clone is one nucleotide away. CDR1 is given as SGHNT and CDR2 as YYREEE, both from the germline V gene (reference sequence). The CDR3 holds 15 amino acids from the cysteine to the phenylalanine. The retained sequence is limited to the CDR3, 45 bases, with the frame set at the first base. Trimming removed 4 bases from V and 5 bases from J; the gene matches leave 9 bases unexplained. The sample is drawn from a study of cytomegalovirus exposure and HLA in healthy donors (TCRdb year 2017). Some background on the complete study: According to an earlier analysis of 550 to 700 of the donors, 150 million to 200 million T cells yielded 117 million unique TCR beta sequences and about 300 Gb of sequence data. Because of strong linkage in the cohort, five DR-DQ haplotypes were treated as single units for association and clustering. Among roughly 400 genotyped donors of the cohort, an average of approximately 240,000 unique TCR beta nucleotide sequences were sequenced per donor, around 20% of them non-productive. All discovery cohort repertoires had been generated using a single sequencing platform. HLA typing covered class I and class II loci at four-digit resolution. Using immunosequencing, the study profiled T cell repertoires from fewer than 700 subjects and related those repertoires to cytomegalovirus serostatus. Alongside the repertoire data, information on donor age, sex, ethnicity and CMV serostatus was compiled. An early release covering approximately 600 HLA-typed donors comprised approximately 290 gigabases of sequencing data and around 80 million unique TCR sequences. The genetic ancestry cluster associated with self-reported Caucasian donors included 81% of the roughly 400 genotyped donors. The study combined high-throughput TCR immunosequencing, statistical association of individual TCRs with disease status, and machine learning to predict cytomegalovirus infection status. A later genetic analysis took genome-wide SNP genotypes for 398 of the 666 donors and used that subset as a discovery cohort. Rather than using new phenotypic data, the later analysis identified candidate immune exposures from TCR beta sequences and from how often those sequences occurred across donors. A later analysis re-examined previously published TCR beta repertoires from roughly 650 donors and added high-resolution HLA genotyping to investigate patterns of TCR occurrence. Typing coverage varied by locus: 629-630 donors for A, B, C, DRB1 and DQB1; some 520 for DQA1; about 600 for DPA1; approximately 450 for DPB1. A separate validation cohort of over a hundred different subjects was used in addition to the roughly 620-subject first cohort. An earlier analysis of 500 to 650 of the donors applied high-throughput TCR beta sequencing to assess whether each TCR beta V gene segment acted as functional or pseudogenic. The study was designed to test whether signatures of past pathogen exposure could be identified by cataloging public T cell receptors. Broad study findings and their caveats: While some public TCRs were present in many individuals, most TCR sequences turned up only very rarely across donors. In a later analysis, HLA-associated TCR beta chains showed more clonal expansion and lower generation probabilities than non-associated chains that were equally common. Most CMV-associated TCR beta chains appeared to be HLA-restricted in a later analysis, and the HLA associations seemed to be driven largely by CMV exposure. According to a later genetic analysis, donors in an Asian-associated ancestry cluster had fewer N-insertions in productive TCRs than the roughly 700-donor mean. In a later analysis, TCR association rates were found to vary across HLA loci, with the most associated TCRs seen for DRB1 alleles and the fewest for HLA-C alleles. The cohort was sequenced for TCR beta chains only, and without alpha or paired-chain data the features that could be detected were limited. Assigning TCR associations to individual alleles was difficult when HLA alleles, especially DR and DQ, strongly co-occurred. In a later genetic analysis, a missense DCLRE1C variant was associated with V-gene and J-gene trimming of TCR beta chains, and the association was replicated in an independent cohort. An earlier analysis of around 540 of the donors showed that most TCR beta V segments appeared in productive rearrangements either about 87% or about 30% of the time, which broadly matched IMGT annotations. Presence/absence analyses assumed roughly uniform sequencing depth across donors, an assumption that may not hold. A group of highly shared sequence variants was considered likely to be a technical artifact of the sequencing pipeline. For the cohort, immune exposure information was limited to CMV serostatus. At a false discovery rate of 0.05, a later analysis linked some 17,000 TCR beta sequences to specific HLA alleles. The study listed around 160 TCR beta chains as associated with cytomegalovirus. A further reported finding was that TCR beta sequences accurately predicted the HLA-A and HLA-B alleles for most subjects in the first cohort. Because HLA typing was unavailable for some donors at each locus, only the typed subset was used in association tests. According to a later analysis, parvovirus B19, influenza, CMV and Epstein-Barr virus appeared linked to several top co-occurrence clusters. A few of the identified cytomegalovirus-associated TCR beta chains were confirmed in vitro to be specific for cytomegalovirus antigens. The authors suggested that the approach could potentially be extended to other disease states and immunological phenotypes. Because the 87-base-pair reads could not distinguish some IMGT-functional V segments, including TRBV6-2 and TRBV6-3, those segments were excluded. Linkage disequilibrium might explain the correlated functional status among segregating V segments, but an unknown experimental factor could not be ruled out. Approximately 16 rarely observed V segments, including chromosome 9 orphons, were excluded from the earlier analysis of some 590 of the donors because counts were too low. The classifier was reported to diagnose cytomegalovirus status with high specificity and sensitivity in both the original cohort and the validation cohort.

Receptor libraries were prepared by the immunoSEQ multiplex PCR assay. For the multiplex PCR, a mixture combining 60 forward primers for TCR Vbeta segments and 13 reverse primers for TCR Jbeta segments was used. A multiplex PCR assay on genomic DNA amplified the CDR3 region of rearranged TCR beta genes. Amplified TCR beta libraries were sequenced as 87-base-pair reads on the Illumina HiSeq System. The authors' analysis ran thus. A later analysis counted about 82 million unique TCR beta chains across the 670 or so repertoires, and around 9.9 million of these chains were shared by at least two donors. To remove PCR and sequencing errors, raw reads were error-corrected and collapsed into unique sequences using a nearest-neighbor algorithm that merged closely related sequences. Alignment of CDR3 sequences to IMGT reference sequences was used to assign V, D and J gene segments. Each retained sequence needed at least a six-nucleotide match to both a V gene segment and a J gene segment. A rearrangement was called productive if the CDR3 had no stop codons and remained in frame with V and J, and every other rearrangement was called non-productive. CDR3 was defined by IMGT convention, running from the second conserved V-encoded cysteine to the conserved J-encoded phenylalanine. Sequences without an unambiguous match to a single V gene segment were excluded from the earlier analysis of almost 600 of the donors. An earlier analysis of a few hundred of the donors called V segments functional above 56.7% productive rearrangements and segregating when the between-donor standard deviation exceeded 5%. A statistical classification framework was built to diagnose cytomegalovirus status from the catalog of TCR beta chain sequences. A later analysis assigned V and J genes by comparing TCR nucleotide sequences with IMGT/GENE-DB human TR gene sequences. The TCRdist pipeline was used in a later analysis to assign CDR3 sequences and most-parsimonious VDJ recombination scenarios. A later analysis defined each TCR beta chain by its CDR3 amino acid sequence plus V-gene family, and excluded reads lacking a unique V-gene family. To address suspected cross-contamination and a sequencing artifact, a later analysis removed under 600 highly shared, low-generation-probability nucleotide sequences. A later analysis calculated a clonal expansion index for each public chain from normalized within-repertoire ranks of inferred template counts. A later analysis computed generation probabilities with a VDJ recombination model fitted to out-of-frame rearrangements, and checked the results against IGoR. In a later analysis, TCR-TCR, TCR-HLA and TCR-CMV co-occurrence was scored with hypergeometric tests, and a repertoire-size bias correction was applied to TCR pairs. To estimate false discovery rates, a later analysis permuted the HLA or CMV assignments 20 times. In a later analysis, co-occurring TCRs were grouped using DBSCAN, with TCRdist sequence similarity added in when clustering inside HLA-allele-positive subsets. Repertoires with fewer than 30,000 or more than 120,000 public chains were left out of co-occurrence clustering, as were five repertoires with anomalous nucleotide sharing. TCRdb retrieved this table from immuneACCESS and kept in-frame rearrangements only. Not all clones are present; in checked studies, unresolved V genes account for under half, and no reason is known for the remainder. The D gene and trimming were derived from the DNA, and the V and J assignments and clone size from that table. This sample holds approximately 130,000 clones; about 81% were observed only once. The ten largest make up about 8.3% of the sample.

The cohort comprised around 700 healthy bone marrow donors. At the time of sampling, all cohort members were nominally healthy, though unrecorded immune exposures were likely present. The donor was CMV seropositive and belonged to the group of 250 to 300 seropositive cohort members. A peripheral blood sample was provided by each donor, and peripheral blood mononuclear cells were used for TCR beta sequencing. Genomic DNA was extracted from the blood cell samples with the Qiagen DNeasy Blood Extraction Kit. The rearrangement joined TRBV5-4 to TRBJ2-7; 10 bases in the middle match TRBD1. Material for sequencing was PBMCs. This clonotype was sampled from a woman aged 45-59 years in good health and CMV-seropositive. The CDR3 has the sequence CASSPPGQGGHEQYF. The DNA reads TGTGCCAGCAGCCCCCCCGGACAGGGGGGACACGAGCAGTACTTC.